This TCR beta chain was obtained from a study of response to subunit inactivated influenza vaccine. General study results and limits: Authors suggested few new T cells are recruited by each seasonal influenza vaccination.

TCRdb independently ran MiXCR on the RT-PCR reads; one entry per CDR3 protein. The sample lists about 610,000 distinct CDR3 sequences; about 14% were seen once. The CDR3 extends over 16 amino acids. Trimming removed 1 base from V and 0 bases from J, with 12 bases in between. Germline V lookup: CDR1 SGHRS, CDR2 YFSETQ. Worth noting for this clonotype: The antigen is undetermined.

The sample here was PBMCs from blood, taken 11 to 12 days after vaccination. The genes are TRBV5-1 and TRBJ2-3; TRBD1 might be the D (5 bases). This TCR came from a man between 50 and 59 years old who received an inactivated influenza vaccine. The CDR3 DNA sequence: TGCGCCAGCAGCTTGAGACAGTCCACTAGCACAGATACGCAGTATTTT. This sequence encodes CASSLRQSTSTDTQYF.